The clone carrying this T cell receptor beta chain was detected ten times or more. Its antigen is as yet unknown. These data are taken from a study of CD8 T cells in ankylosing spondylitis. Overall study findings and caveats: Matched ankylosing spondylitis synovial fluid reportedly contained a significantly enriched population of disease-linked clones.

Germline-derived CDR1 and CDR2 are MNHNS and SASEGT. The CDR3 is made up of 13 amino acids. With 10 bases removed from V and 12 bases from J, the gap between germline ends came to 22 bases. TCRdb re-derived calls from the 5' RACE reads in MiXCR, one entry per CDR3 protein. Among more than 250,000 distinct CDR3 sequences, 9.5% to 13% were seen once, and the ten largest hold about 10%. The source material was blood, either unsorted or a sorted T cell fraction (not recorded which). The sequence was collected from a female donor with ankylosing spondylitis or in good health (not recorded which). The gene calls are TRBV6-1 and TRBJ2-1, with D tentatively TRBD1 (5 bases). The CDR3 loop is CAIQGSSFEVQFF. The CDR3 nucleotides read TGTGCCATCCAGGGTTCTTCATTCGAGGTGCAGTTCTTC.